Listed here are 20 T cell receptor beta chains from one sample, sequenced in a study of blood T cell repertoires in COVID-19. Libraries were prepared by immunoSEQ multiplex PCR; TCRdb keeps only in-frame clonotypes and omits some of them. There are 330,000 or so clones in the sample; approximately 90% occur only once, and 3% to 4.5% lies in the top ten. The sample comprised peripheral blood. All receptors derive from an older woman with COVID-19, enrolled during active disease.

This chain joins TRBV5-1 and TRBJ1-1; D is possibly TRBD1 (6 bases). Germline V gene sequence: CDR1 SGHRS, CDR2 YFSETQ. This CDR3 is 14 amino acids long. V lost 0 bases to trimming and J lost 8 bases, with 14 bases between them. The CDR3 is CASSLGTVKPEAFF. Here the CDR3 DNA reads TGCGCCAGCAGCTTGGGGACAGTCAAACCCGAAGCTTTCTTT.

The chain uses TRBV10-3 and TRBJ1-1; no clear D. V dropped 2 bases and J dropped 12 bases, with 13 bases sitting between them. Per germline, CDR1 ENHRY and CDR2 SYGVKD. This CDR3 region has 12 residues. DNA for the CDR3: TGTGCCATCAGTGAGGAGACACGGAAAACTTTCTTT. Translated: CAISEETRKTFF.

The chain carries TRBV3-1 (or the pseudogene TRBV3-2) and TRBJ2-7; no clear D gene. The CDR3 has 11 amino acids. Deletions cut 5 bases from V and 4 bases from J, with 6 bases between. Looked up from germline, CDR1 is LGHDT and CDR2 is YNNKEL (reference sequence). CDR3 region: CASSSTYEQYF. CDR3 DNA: TGTGCCAGCAGCTCAACTTACGAGCAGTACTTC.

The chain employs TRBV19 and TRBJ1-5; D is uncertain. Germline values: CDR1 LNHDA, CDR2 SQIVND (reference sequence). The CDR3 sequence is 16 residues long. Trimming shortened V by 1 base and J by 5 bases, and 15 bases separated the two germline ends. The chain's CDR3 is CASSIVLDILDQPQHF. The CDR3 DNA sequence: TGTGCCAGTAGTATAGTTCTTGACATTTTGGATCAGCCCCAGCATTTT.

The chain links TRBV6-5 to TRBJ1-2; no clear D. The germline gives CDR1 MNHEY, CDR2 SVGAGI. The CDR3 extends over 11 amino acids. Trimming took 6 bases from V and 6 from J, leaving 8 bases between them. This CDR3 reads CASRNGDGYTF. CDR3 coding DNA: TGTGCCAGCAGGAACGGGGATGGCTACACCTTC.

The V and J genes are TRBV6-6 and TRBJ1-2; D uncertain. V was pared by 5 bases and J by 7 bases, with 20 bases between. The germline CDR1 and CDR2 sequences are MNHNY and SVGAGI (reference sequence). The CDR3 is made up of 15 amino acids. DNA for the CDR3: TGTGCCAGCAGTCCCCCCGCGGCGGGGATTGGTGGCTACACCTTC. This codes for CASSPPAAGIGGYTF.

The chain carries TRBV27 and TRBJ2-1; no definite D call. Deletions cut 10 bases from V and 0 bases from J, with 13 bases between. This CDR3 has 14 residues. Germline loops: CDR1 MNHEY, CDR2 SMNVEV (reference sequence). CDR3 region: CATFALGSYNEQFF. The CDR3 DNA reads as TGTGCCACTTTCGCTCTCGGCTCCTACAATGAGCAGTTCTTC.

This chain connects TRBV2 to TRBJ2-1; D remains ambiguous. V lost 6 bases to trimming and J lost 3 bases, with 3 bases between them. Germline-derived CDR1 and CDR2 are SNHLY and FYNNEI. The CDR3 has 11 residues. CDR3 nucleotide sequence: TGTGCCAGCAGCCTCTACAATGAGCAGTTCTTC. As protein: CASSLYNEQFF. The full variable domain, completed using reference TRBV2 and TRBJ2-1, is EPEVTQTPSHQVTQMGQEVILRCVPISNHLYFYWYRQILGQKVEFLVSFYNNEISEKSEIFDDQFSVERPDGSNFTLKIRSTKLEDSAMYFCASSLYNEQFFGPGTRLTVL.

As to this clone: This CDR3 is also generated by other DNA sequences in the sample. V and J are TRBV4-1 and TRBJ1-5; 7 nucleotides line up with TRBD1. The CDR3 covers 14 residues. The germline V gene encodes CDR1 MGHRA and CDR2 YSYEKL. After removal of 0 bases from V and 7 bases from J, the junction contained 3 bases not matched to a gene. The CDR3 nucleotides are TGCGCCAGCAGCCAAGATAGGGGGCGCCAGCCCCAGCATTTT. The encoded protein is CASSQDRGRQPQHF.

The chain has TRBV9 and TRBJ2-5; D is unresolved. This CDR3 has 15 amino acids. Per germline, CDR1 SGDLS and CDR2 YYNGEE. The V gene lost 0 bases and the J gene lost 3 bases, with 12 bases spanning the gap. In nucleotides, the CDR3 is TGTGCCAGCAGCGTAGCCGGGTCGCCCAAAGAGACCCAGTACTTC. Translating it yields CASSVAGSPKETQYF.

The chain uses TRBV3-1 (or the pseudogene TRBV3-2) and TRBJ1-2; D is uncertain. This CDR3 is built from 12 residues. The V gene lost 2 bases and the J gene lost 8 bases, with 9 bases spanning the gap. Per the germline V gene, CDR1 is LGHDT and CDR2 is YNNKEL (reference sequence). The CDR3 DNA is TGTGCCAGCAGCCAATTGGCCGGGGGCTACACCTTC. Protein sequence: CASSQLAGGYTF.

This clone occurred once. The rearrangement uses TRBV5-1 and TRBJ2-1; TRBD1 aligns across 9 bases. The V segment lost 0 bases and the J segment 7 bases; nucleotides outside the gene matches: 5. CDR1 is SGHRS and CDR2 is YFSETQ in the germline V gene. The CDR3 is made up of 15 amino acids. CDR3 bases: TGCGCCAGCAGCTTGGTAGTGACAGGGGGTAATGAGCAGTTCTTC. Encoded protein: CASSLVVTGGNEQFF.

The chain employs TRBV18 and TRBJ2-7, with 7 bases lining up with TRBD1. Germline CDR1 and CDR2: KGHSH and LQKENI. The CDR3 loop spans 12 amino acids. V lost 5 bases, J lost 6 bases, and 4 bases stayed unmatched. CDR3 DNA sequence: TGTGCCAGCTCAATAAACAGGGGCGAGCAGTACTTC. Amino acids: CASSINRGEQYF.

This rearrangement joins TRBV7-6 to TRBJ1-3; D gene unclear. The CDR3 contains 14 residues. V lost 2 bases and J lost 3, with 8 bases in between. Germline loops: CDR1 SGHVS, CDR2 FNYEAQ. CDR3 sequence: CASSLRSLGNTIYF. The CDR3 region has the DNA TGTGCCAGCAGCTTAAGAAGCCTTGGAAACACCATATATTTT.

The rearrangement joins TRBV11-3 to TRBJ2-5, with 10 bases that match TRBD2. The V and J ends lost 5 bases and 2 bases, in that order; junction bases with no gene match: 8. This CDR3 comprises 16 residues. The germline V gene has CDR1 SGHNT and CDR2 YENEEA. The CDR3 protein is CASSPPWTSGQETQYF. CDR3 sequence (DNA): TGTGCCAGCAGCCCCCCCTGGACTAGCGGACAAGAGACCCAGTACTTC.

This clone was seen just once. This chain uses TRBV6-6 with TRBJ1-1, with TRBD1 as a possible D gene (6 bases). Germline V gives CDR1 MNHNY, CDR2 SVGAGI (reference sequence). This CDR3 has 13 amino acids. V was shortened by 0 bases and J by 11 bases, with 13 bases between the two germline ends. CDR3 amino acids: CASSYSRGEVAFF. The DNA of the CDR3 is TGTGCCAGCAGTTACTCCAGGGGCGAGGTTGCTTTCTTT.

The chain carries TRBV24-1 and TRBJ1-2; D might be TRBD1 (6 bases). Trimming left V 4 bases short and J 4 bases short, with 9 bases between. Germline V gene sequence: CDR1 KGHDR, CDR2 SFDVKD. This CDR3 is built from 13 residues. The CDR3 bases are TGTGCCACCAGTGAAAGGACAGCCTATGGCTACACCTTC. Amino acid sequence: CATSERTAYGYTF.

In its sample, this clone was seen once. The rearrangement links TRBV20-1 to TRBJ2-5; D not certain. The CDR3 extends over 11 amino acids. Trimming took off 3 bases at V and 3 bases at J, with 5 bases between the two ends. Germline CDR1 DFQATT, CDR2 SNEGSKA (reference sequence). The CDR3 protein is CSASTEETQYF. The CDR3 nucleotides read TGCAGTGCTAGTACAGAAGAGACCCAGTACTTC.

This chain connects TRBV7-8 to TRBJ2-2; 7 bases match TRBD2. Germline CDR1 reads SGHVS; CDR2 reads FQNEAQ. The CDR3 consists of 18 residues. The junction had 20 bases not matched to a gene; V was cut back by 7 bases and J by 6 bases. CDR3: CASIPHAPEEAGSGELFF. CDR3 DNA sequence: TGTGCCAGCATCCCGCACGCCCCTGAGGAAGCGGGGTCCGGGGAGCTGTTTTTT.

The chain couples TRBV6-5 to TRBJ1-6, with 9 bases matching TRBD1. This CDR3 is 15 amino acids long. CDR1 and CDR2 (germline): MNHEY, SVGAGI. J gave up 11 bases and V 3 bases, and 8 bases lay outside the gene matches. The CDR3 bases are TGTGCCAGCAGTTATCAGGACAGGGGCGGCACACCCCTCCACTTT. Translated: CASSYQDRGGTPLHF.